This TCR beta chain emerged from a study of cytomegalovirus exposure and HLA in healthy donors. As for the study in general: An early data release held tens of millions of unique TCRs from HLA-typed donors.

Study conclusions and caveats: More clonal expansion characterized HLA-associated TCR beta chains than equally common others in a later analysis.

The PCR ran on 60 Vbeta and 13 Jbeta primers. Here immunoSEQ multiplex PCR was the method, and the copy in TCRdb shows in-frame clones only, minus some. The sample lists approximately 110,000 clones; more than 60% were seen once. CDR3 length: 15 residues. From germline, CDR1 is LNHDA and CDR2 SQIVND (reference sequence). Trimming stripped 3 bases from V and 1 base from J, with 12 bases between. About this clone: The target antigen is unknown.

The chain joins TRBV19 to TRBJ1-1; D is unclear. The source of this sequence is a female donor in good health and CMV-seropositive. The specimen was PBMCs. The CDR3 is CASSMGRRKNTEAFF. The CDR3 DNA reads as TGTGCCAGTAGTATGGGGAGGCGAAAGAACACTGAAGCTTTCTTT.